This TCR beta chain was retrieved from a study of vaccination and CD4 T cells after COVID-19 (dated by TCRdb to the early 2020s). Broadly, across the study: Convalescent patients had a positive SARS-CoV-2 result on nasal swab PCR, and of these patients, nine had mild disease and one had severe disease. Three convalescent patients were sampled both early after vaccination (day 14) and late after vaccination (days 161 to 241). The time from the second vaccine dose to post-vaccine blood sampling had a median of approximately 72 days and ranged from 14 to 241 days. The spike-specific CD4+ TCR repertoire was compared before and after mRNA vaccination in 10 COVID-19 convalescent patients and a handful of infection-naive healthy vaccine recipients. Post-COVID blood samples from convalescent patients were collected a median of roughly 100 days after diagnosis, with a range of roughly 30 to 170 days. The convalescent cohort comprised six males and four females, including two Hispanic individuals, seven Caucasians, two Asians and one multiracial person. Participants got two doses of the Pfizer-BioNTech BNT162b2 vaccine (n=8) or two doses of the Moderna mRNA-1273 vaccine (n=2). Findings and caveats that apply to the study as a whole: In convalescent patients, a median approximately 86% of post-vaccine SARS-CoV-2-reactive clones were detected only after vaccination, and vaccine-specific priming was suggested by this finding. The median number of SARS-CoV-2-reactive clonotypes rose from around 22 after infection to 38 after vaccination, but the change was not significant. The study included relatively few convalescent patients and did not analyze early timepoints after natural infection. Nearly all vaccine-specific clones in convalescent patients (304 of 307) were mono-reactive for SARS-CoV-2 spike rather than cross-reactive with common cold coronaviruses.

From the cysteine through the phenylalanine, the CDR3 covers 15 amino acids. Only the CDR3 part of the read is kept: 45 bases, read in frame from the first base. The germline V gene supplies CDR1 MDHEN and CDR2 SYDVKM. Compared with germline, V lacks 6 bases and J lacks 1 base; bases without a gene match: 6. Library preparation employed PCR. The sequencer listed for this sample is Illumina iSeq 100. The study's own analysis went as follows. Non-productive sequences were filtered out, and CDR3s that did not start with C, did not end with F or W, or were shorter than 7 amino acids were discarded. Similarity between CDR3 sequences was evaluated in R version 3.6.1 using Levenshtein distances (stringdist) and unrooted phylogenetic trees (ape). Clones were called with MiXCR by TCRdb after fastp trimmed the public reads at Q25, and only in-frame beta chains were retained. Each record represents a unique CDR3 protein, reported with the most common genes and DNA among its rows. The V and J calls were not made by the authors but by TCRdb's processing. The sample records about 29,000 distinct CDR3 sequences, about 46% of which are singletons. 5.5% to 7.5% of the sample lies in the top ten.

Details on this clonotype: Its antigen remains undetermined. No much larger clone exists at a distance of one base, and base qualities are not known.

The time point label here, explained by the study, means: late sampling 161 to 241 days after vaccination in a few convalescent patients. The positive SARS-CoV-2 PCR tests of the convalescent patients were dated from March to December 2020, before the Alpha, Beta and Delta variants emerged in the United States. Ficoll-Paque Plus gradient centrifugation was used to isolate PBMCs from whole blood, and the isolated PBMCs were then either used fresh or cryopreserved at -140C. Recombination joined TRBV28 with TRBJ2-3, with 8 central nucleotides matching TRBD2. This sample comprised CD4+ T cells from blood, obtained about 7 months after SARS-CoV-2 vaccination. This TCR was recovered from a human donor who had recovered from COVID-19. Here the CDR3 is given as CASRILADRTDTQYF. The sequenced DNA: TGTGCCAGCAGAATACTAGCGGACCGCACAGATACGCAGTATTTT.